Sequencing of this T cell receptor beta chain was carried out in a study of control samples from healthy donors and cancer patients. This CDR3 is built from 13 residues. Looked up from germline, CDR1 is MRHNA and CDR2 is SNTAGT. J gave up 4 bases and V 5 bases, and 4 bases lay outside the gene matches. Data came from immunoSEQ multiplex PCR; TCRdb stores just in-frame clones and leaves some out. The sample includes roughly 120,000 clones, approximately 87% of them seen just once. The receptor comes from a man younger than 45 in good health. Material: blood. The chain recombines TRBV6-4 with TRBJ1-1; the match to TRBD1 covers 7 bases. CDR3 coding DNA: TGTGCCAGCAGTCCGACAGGGACCACTGAAGCTTTCTTT. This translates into CASSPTGTTEAFF.